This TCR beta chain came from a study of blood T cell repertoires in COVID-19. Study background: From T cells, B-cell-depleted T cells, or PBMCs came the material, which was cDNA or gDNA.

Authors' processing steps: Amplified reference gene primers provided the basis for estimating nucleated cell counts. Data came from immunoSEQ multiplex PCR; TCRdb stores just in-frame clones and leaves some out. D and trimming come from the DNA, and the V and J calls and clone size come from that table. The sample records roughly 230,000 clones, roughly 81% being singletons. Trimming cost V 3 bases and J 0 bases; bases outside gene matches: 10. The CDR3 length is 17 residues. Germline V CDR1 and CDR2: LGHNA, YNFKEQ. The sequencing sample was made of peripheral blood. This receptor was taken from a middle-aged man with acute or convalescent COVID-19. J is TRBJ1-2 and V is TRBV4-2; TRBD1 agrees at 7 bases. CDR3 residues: CASSHSSGTATNYGYTF. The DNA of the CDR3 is TGTGCCAGCAGCCATTCTTCCGGGACAGCGACTAACTATGGCTACACCTTC.